The rows below give T cell receptor beta chains drawn from one sample of a study of T cells in Graves' hyperthyroidism and ophthalmopathy. TCRdb re-called the multiplex PCR reads through MiXCR, storing one row per CDR3 protein. The table includes 350,000 or so distinct CDR3 sequences, approximately 18% detected once. Input material: blood. Every receptor here comes from a woman between 40 and 50 years old with Graves' ophthalmopathy. The CDR3 runs from the conserved cysteine through the conserved F or W. D genes are given only for firm matches. Rows give clone size only sometimes, using once, few, many, or a class for an expanded clone.

>.|TRBV6-5|many|TRBJ2-7
CASSYQQGSHEQYF
TGTGCCAGCAGTTACCAACAGGGTTCCCACGAGCAGTACTTC
>.|TRBV2|many|TRBJ2-7
CASSPSGLEQYF
TGTGCCAGCAGCCCCTCGGGGTTGGAGCAGTACTTC
>.|TRBV12-3/TRBV12-4|many|TRBJ2-7
CASSLGVGGGSYEQYF
TGTGCCAGCAGTTTAGGTGTAGGAGGGGGCTCCTACGAGCAGTACTTC
>.|TRBV11-2|.|TRBJ1-1
CASSPYLMNTEAFF
TGTGCCAGCAGCCCCTACCTCATGAACACTGAAGCTTTCTTT
>.|TRBV11-2|many|TRBJ1-5
CASSLDRGEPQHF
TGTGCCAGCAGCTTAGACAGAGGGGAGCCCCAGCATTTT
>.|TRBV20-1|many|TRBJ1-2
CSARGSTAAYGYTF
TGCAGTGCTAGAGGTTCTACAGCAGCTTACGGCTACACCTTC
>.|TRBV28|many|TRBJ1-5
CASSFRAGSNQPQHF
TGTGCCAGCAGTTTTCGGGCGGGTAGCAATCAGCCCCAGCATTTT
>TRBD1|TRBV5-1|many|TRBJ1-1
CASSLVGDSRTEAFF
TGCGCCAGCAGCTTGGTAGGGGACAGTCGCACTGAAGCTTTCTTT
>.|TRBV28|many|TRBJ2-7
CASSLILTYEQYF
TGTGCCAGCAGTTTAATCCTGACCTACGAGCAGTACTTC
>.|TRBV28|few|TRBJ1-1
CASSQGGRRTEAFF
TGTGCCAGCAGTCAGGGAGGGCGACGGACTGAAGCTTTCTTT
>.|TRBV6-5|many|TRBJ2-7
CASSYGGSTYEQYF
TGTGCCAGCAGTTACGGGGGCAGTACCTACGAGCAGTACTTC
>TRBD1|TRBV28|.|TRBJ2-5
CASRGTGWETQYF
TGTGCCAGCCGCGGGACAGGGTGGGAGACCCAGTACTTC
>.|TRBV5-1|few|TRBJ2-7
CASSLAKGPYEQYF
TGCGCCAGCAGCTTGGCCAAGGGGCCCTACGAGCAGTACTTC
>.|TRBV9|many|TRBJ2-7
CASSVGSGPYEQYF
TGTGCCAGCAGCGTAGGAAGCGGGCCGTACGAGCAGTACTTC
>.|TRBV6-1|.|TRBJ1-3
CASSPGHLSGNTIYF
TGTGCCAGCAGCCCGGGACACCTCTCTGGAAACACCATATATTTT
>.|TRBV2|many|TRBJ2-7
CASSQGTPLTYEQYF
TGTGCCAGCAGTCAGGGGACCCCTCTCACTTACGAGCAGTACTTC
>.|TRBV6-5|many|TRBJ2-6
CASRGGFTGRGISGANVLTF
TGTGCCAGCAGAGGTGGCTTTACAGGACGGGGGATCTCTGGGGCCAACGTCCTGACTTTC
>.|TRBV29-1|many|TRBJ2-5
CSVVNRGSQETQYF
TGCAGCGTTGTAAACCGGGGCAGTCAAGAGACCCAGTACTTC
>.|TRBV12-3/TRBV12-4|.|TRBJ2-7
CGSSLGGAYEQYF
TGTGGCAGCAGTTTGGGCGGAGCTTACGAGCAGTACTTC
>.|TRBV3-1|many|TRBJ2-5
CASSQSAGSGETQYF
TGTGCCAGCAGCCAATCGGCCGGGAGCGGTGAGACCCAGTACTTC
>.|TRBV6-5|.|TRBJ2-7
CASSLVTARDERYF
TGTGCCAGCAGCTTAGTGACAGCTCGCGACGAGCGGTACTTC
>.|TRBV11-2|many|TRBJ1-1
CASSLDRPDTEAFF
TGTGCCAGCAGTCTAGACAGGCCGGACACTGAAGCTTTCTTT
>.|TRBV2|many|TRBJ1-2
CASSVNPYGYTF
TGTGCCAGCAGTGTTAATCCATATGGCTACACCTTC
>TRBD2|TRBV9|many|TRBJ2-5
CASSVSTSEQETQYF
TGTGCCAGCAGCGTTTCGACTAGCGAGCAAGAGACCCAGTACTTC
>.|TRBV20-1|many|TRBJ2-7
CSASLDAGTVNYEQYF
TGCAGTGCTAGTCTCGACGCCGGGACGGTGAACTACGAGCAGTACTTC
>.|TRBV12-5|many|TRBJ1-1
CASGGNTEAFF
TGTGCTAGTGGGGGGAACACTGAAGCTTTCTTT
>TRBD2|TRBV6-5|.|TRBJ2-7
CASSYRASGYEQYF
TGTGCCAGCAGTTATAGGGCTAGCGGGTACGAGCAGTACTTC
>.|TRBV30|many|TRBJ1-1
CAWSDLYTEAFF
TGTGCCTGGAGTGACCTCTACACTGAAGCTTTCTTT
>.|TRBV30|.|TRBJ2-7
CAWSVFSSYEQYF
TGTGCCTGGAGTGTATTCAGTTCCTACGAGCAGTACTTC
>.|TRBV7-2|many|TRBJ2-5
CASSLGLKETQYF
TGTGCCAGCAGTTTGGGGCTGAAAGAGACCCAGTACTTC
>TRBD1|TRBV6-1|.|TRBJ1-1
CASSIYRGNTEAFF
TGTGCCAGCAGTATTTACAGGGGGAACACTGAAGCTTTCTTT